Following are 13 T cell receptor beta chains from one sample sequenced in a study of shared clonotypes between healthy human individuals (dated by TCRdb to the early 2020s). The library relied on the immunoSEQ multiplex PCR assay. This immuneACCESS table, as held by TCRdb, lists in-frame sequences with V and J called but not all clones. Of the missing ones, under half trace to an unresolved V gene in checked studies; the others have no known cause. A total of about 480,000 clones appear in this sample, about 80% of them only once. The top ten hold under 15% of the sample. Input material: PBMCs. The receptors derive from a woman between 35 and 50 years old in good health. Some clones in this sample may be carry-over from other donors' samples.

The chain links TRBV18 to TRBJ1-1; no clear D gene. CDR3 size: 15 residues. Germline CDR1 is KGHSH and CDR2 is LQKENI. V was pared by 3 bases and J by 1 base, with 12 bases between. The DNA of the CDR3 is TGTGCCAGCTCACCTTCAGTGATCTCGAACACTGAAGCTTTCTTT. Translated, it gives CASSPSVISNTEAFF. The full variable domain, its missing parts supplied by reference TRBV18 and TRBJ1-1, is NAGVMQNPRHLVRRRGQEARLRCSPMKGHSHVYWYRQLPEEGLKFMVYLQKENIIDESGMPKERFSAEFPKEGPSILRIQQVVRGDSAAYFCASSPSVISNTEAFFGQGTRLTVV.

This clone was observed a single time. V is TRBV9 and J is TRBJ1-2; D is unclear. Germline V gives CDR1 SGDLS, CDR2 YYNGEE. The V end lost 1 base, the J end lost 3 bases, and 16 bases lay between the germline ends. CDR3 length: 16 amino acids. The CDR3, as DNA: TGTGCCAGCAGCGTAACTACGGGAGCCGGGCACTATGGCTACACCTTC. Translation: CASSVTTGAGHYGYTF.

The rearrangement joins TRBV5-1 to TRBJ1-5, with D unclear. Looked up from germline, CDR1 is SGHRS and CDR2 is YFSETQ. V was pared by 0 bases and J by 7 bases, with 8 bases between. The CDR3 runs 13 residues. This chain's CDR3 is CASSLGAFQPQHF. In DNA form, the CDR3 reads TGCGCCAGCAGCTTGGGCGCATTCCAGCCCCAGCATTTT.

On this clone: This CDR3 is also generated by other DNA sequences in the sample. CDR3 DNA sequence: TGCAGCGGACAATTAGCGGGAGCTAGGACTCAGTACTTC. Translating gives CSGQLAGARTQYF. The J gene is TRBJ2-5, the V gene TRBV29-1; 9 nucleotides align to TRBD2. Germline assignment: CDR1 SQVTM and CDR2 ANQGSEA. The trim removed 7 bases at V and 11 bases at J, leaving 14 bases unmatched. This CDR3 is 13 amino acids long.

This clone showed up just a few times. The chain links TRBV28 to TRBJ2-7, with TRBD2 identical over 7 bases. CDR3 length: 14 amino acids. J gave up 3 bases and V 3 bases, and 5 bases lay outside the gene matches. Germline CDR1 and CDR2: MDHEN and SYDVKM. The chain's CDR3 is CASSFWGEGYEQYF. CDR3 nucleotides: TGTGCCAGCAGTTTCTGGGGGGAGGGCTACGAGCAGTACTTC.

This chain joins TRBV4-2 and TRBJ2-5; D unclear. Trimming took 0 bases from V and 2 from J, leaving 10 bases between them. Germline V gene sequence: CDR1 LGHNA, CDR2 YNFKEQ. This CDR3 comprises 15 residues. CDR3 sequence: CASSQEGLPQETQYF. The CDR3 DNA follows: TGTGCCAGCAGCCAAGAAGGTCTACCTCAAGAGACCCAGTACTTC.

Details on this clone: The junction shows a germline mismatch at one end, possibly a read error. V usage is TRBV30 and J usage is TRBJ1-1; D perhaps matches TRBD1 (5 bases). The CDR3 covers 17 residues. The germline V gene encodes CDR1 GTSNPN and CDR2 SVGIG (reference sequence). The CDR3 loop reads CACSALNSGGGGAEAFF. The CDR3, as DNA: TGTGCCTGCAGTGCCCTCAATTCCGGGGGAGGAGGCGCCGAAGCTTTCTTT.

Comments on this clone: This clone may be a read error of a much larger clone one base away. Other DNA sequences in this sample translate to the same CDR3. The genes are TRBV7-6 and TRBJ1-2, with a tentative D call TRBD1 (6 bases). The CDR3 runs 15 residues. The germline V gene encodes CDR1 SGHVS and CDR2 FNYEAQ. Deletions cut 4 bases from V and 8 bases from J, with 20 bases between. This CDR3 reads CASSSAPGTRYGYTF. The DNA of the CDR3 is TGTGCCAGCAGCTCAGCCCCCGGGACACGCTACGGCTACACCTTC.

The chain has TRBV5-4 and TRBJ1-1; weak D call: TRBD1 (5 bases). The germline CDR1 and CDR2 sequences are SGHNT and YYREEE (reference sequence). V was pared by 1 base and J by 3 bases, with 16 bases between. The CDR3 is 16 amino acids. This chain's CDR3 is CASSLPPGRSHTEAFF. In DNA form, the CDR3 reads TGTGCCAGCAGCTTGCCGCCAGGGCGGTCGCACACTGAAGCTTTCTTT.

In nucleotides, the CDR3 is TGTGCCAGTTCACTGGAGAACTCTGGGGCCAACGTCCTGACTTTC. Amino acids: CASSLENSGANVLTF. The rearrangement links TRBV2 to TRBJ2-6; D gene unclear. CDR1 SNHLY and CDR2 FYNNEI come from the germline V gene. With 9 bases removed from V and 0 bases from J, the gap between germline ends came to 12 bases. There are 15 residues in the CDR3. The full variable domain, with the rest looked up from reference TRBV2 and TRBJ2-6, is EPEVTQTPSHQVTQMGQEVILRCVPISNHLYFYWYRQILGQKVEFLVSFYNNEISEKSEIFDDQFSVERPDGSNFTLKIRSTKLEDSAMYFCASSLENSGANVLTFGAGSRLTVL.

This clone was seen once. The V and J genes are TRBV27 and TRBJ2-3; D tentatively reads TRBD1 or TRBD2 (5 bases each). The CDR3 consists of 14 residues. V lost 6 bases and J 4 bases, leaving 14 bases between the germline ends. Germline V CDR1 and CDR2: MNHEY, SMNVEV (reference sequence). The CDR3 protein is CASRPSGSADTQYF. DNA of the CDR3: TGTGCCAGCAGACCTTCAGGGAGCGCAGATACGCAGTATTTT.

The table lists this clone with a count of one. This chain links TRBV6-6 with TRBJ2-6; D is unresolved. Trimming removed 10 bases at V and 0 bases at J, with 16 bases between. Germline V CDR1 and CDR2: MNHNY, SVGAGI (reference sequence). This CDR3 is 16 amino acids long. The CDR3, as DNA: TGTGCCAACAATATTCAGTCGGTCTCTGGGGCCAACGTCCTGACTTTC. It codes for CANNIQSVSGANVLTF.

The chain couples TRBV18 to TRBJ2-7; D is uncertain. V lost 6 bases and J 3 bases, leaving 12 bases between the germline ends. The germline V gene has CDR1 KGHSH and CDR2 LQKENI. This CDR3 contains 13 residues. CDR3 sequence: CASSRGPNYEQYF. The CDR3, as DNA: TGTGCCAGCTCCCGCGGACCGAACTACGAGCAGTACTTC.